This passage covers 27 T cell receptor beta chains from one sample sequenced in a study of blood T cell repertoires in COVID-19. Sequencing used immunoSEQ multiplex PCR; TCRdb keeps in-frame clones, though not all of them. This sample has about 300,000 clones, with more than 75% found just once. Sequenced input: PBMCs or T cells enriched from blood (not recorded which). These receptors all come from a woman aged 18-29 years who had recovered from COVID-19.

The chain uses TRBV11-2 and TRBJ2-1, with TRBD2 identical over 9 bases. This CDR3 spans 15 amino acids. Germline V gives CDR1 SGHAT, CDR2 FQNNGV. Germline trimming cut 2 bases from V and 1 base from J; bases unmatched to any gene: 0. CDR3 sequence: CASSLLAGSYNEQFF. CDR3 nucleotide sequence: TGTGCCAGCAGCTTACTAGCGGGGTCCTACAATGAGCAGTTCTTC.

The chain links TRBV5-1 to TRBJ2-7, with 9 bases identical to TRBD1. The CDR3 has 17 amino acids. V shed 0 bases, J shed 3 bases, and the junction held 10 bases outside the gene matches. Germline loops: CDR1 SGHRS, CDR2 YFSETQ. As DNA, the CDR3 is TGCGCCAGCAGCTTGGACCGGGACAGGGAAAAGGACTACGAGCAGTACTTC. It encodes CASSLDRDREKDYEQYF.

V usage is TRBV7-2 and J usage is TRBJ2-7; D remains ambiguous. The CDR3 contains 14 residues. Germline values: CDR1 SGHTA, CDR2 FQGNSA. The V end was cut by 5 bases, the J end by 4 bases, with 15 bases between. The CDR3 loop is CASSRPGEWYEQYF. DNA of the CDR3: TGTGCCAGCAGCCGTCCGGGTGAATGGTACGAGCAGTACTTC.

The chain employs TRBV2 and TRBJ2-2; maybe TRBD2 (5 bases). This CDR3 has 15 residues. CDR1 SNHLY and CDR2 FYNNEI come from the germline V gene. The V and J ends lost 7 bases and 6 bases respectively, with 18 bases between them. Here the CDR3 DNA reads TGTGCCAGCAAGTTAGGGAGTATCGACGCCGGGGAGCTGTTTTTT. Its protein is CASKLGSIDAGELFF. Full variable domain (outside the CDR3, taken from reference TRBV2 and TRBJ2-2): EPEVTQTPSHQVTQMGQEVILRCVPISNHLYFYWYRQILGQKVEFLVSFYNNEISEKSEIFDDQFSVERPDGSNFTLKIRSTKLEDSAMYFCASKLGSIDAGELFFGEGSRLTVL.

CDR3 protein: CASRQLRDRVIYEQYF. CDR3 DNA sequence: TGTGCCAGCAGACAGCTCCGGGACAGGGTCATCTACGAGCAGTACTTC. The rearrangement uses TRBV27 and TRBJ2-7; 9 positions agree with TRBD1. J gave up 3 bases and V 6 bases, and 12 bases lay outside the gene matches. CDR3 length: 16 residues. Germline V CDR1 and CDR2: MNHEY, SMNVEV (reference sequence).

This rearrangement joins TRBV27 to TRBJ1-2, with 7 bases that match TRBD1. The CDR3 is 13 amino acids. J lost 6 bases, V lost 3 bases, and 4 bases had no gene match. Germline assignment: CDR1 MNHEY and CDR2 SMNVEV (reference sequence). CDR3 protein: CASSLRQGDGYTF. The CDR3 region has the DNA TGTGCCAGCAGTTTGAGGCAGGGGGATGGCTACACCTTC.

The gene calls are TRBV28 and TRBJ1-1; 9 nucleotides agree with TRBD1. The CDR3 totals 16 residues. The germline gives CDR1 MDHEN, CDR2 SYDVKM. After removal of 6 bases from V and 4 bases from J, the junction contained 12 bases not matched to a gene. DNA for the CDR3: TGTGCCAGCAGATTAACCGGGACAGGGTTGATCACTGAAGCTTTCTTT. Translated: CASRLTGTGLITEAFF.

The chain is built from TRBV28 and TRBJ2-5, with 7 bases aligning to TRBD1. The CDR3 spans 13 residues. V was clipped by 6 bases and J by 5 bases; unmatched bases: 6. The germline V gene encodes CDR1 MDHEN and CDR2 SYDVKM. The CDR3 DNA sequence: TGTGCCAGCAGCCGCAGGGGGTTGGAGACCCAGTACTTC. Its translation: CASSRRGLETQYF.

The V gene is TRBV6-1, the J gene TRBJ1-2; 8 positions agree with TRBD1. Germline V gene lookup returns CDR1 MNHNS and CDR2 SASEGT. The CDR3 is made up of 15 amino acids. V lost 3 bases and J lost 6; bases outside the gene matches: 9. CDR3 residues: CASSELGQAFHGYTF. The CDR3, as DNA: TGTGCCAGCAGTGAGTTGGGACAGGCCTTTCATGGCTACACCTTC.

The CDR3 is CASSHGGAGTRNTYNEQFF. CDR3 coding DNA: TGTGCCAGCAGCCATGGGGGGGCCGGGACTCGAAATACCTACAATGAGCAGTTCTTC. The chain carries TRBV3-1 (or the pseudogene TRBV3-2) and TRBJ2-1, with D perhaps TRBD2 (7 bases). V lost 3 bases to trimming and J lost 2 bases, with 23 bases between them. Germline V gene data show CDR1 as LGHDT and CDR2 as YNNKEL (reference sequence). There are 19 residues in the CDR3.

The chain has TRBV3-1 (or the pseudogene TRBV3-2) and TRBJ2-1; TRBD2 agrees at 11 bases. The CDR3 has 16 residues. The V segment lost 9 bases and the J segment 7 bases; nucleotides outside the gene matches: 14. CDR1 is LGHDT, CDR2 YNNKEL, per germline (reference sequence). CDR3 protein: CASTLNSGRADNEQFF. CDR3 coding DNA: TGTGCCAGTACACTGAATAGCGGGAGGGCCGATAATGAGCAGTTCTTC.

The chain has TRBV9 and TRBJ1-1, with TRBD1 identical over 10 bases. The CDR3 is 13 residues long. The germline V gene encodes CDR1 SGDLS and CDR2 YYNGEE. The V segment lost 3 bases and the J segment 8 bases; nucleotides outside the gene matches: 4. The CDR3 protein is CASSAGTGAEAFF. In DNA form, the CDR3 reads TGTGCCAGCAGCGCAGGGACAGGGGCGGAAGCTTTCTTT.

This clone was seen once. V usage is TRBV6-1 and J usage is TRBJ2-7; a possible D gene is TRBD2 (5 bases). The CDR3 covers 12 residues. CDR1 is MNHNS, CDR2 SASEGT, per germline. The V end was cut by 2 bases, the J end by 11 bases, with 13 bases between. The CDR3, as DNA: TGTGCCAGCAGTGAATATCCAGGAGGAGAGTACTTC. Translating gives CASSEYPGGEYF.

The chain uses TRBV28 and TRBJ1-2, with 10 bases identical to TRBD1. The CDR3 is 14 residues long. J lost 8 bases, V lost 3 bases, and 6 bases had no gene match. The germline V gene has CDR1 MDHEN and CDR2 SYDVKM. CDR3 nucleotide sequence: TGTGCCAGCAGTTTGACAGGGGGCGCAGGAGGCTACACCTTC. The encoded protein is CASSLTGGAGGYTF.

The chain joins TRBV5-1 to TRBJ1-1; TRBD1 aligns across 10 bases. V gave up 4 bases and J gave up 5 bases; unmatched junction bases: 5. Germline lookup yields CDR1 SGHRS and CDR2 YFSETQ. The CDR3 consists of 14 residues. This CDR3 reads CASSDGTGATEAFF. CDR3 nucleotide sequence: TGCGCCAGCAGCGACGGGACAGGGGCGACTGAAGCTTTCTTT. The full variable domain, with the rest looked up from reference TRBV5-1 and TRBJ1-1, is KAGVTQTPRYLIKTRGQQVTLSCSPISGHRSVSWYQQTPGQGLQFLFEYFSETQRNKGNFPGRFSGRQFSNSRSEMNVSTLELGDSALYLCASSDGTGATEAFFGQGTRLTVV.

This chain links TRBV5-6 with TRBJ2-5; TRBD2 agrees at 8 bases. The CDR3 has 14 residues. V trimming: 6 bases; J trimming: 5 bases; junction bases outside the gene matches: 9. Germline V CDR1 and CDR2: SGHDT, YYEEEE. Here the CDR3 DNA reads TGTGCCAGCACCCTCGCGGGGGGCGACGAGACCCAGTACTTC. It translates to CASTLAGGDETQYF.

This rearrangement joins TRBV6-2 or TRBV6-3 to TRBJ2-7, with 11 bases aligning to TRBD2. V lost 0 bases to trimming and J lost 3 bases; unmatched junction nucleotides: 4. The CDR3 is 16 residues long. Germline V CDR1 and CDR2: MNHEY, SVGEGT. In DNA form, the CDR3 reads TGTGCCAGCAGTTACTCGAGGCTAGCGGGAGGCTACGAGCAGTACTTC. It codes for CASSYSRLAGGYEQYF.

V usage is TRBV18 and J usage is TRBJ1-2; a weak D match, TRBD1 (5 bases). In germline, CDR1 is KGHSH, CDR2 LQKENI. The CDR3 length is 14 residues. Trimming took 2 bases from V and 6 from J, leaving 13 bases between them. The DNA of the CDR3 is TGTGCCAGCTCACCAAATTGGGGGGTACATGGCTACACCTTC. Protein: CASSPNWGVHGYTF.

The V gene is TRBV7-9, the J gene TRBJ2-7, with TRBD1 matching 11 bases. Germline V CDR1 and CDR2: SEHNR, FQNEAQ (reference sequence). J was trimmed by 5 bases and V by 5 bases; bases with no gene match: 2. The CDR3 length is 13 residues. CDR3 in amino acids: CASSGDRGNEQYF. The CDR3 DNA is TGTGCCAGCAGCGGGGACAGGGGGAACGAGCAGTACTTC.

CDR3 in amino acids: CSVFSGANTGELFF. CDR3 DNA sequence: TGCAGCGTTTTTAGCGGGGCGAACACCGGGGAGCTGTTTTTT. The rearrangement uses TRBV29-1 and TRBJ2-2, with 8 bases that match TRBD2. CDR1 SQVTM and CDR2 ANQGSEA come from the germline V gene. Trimming at V came to 5 bases and at J to 0 bases, leaving 2 bases not matched to a gene. This CDR3 comprises 14 residues.

The gene calls are TRBV7-9 and TRBJ2-3, with 9 bases aligning to TRBD2. The CDR3 runs to 15 residues. The germline V gene has CDR1 SEHNR and CDR2 FQNEAQ (reference sequence). V trimming: 8 bases; J trimming: 4 bases; junction bases outside the gene matches: 10. CDR3 sequence: CASRPSGLASDTQYF. Here the CDR3 DNA reads TGTGCCAGCCGACCATCGGGACTAGCCTCAGATACGCAGTATTTT.

The chain combines TRBV6-6 with TRBJ1-4; D perhaps matches TRBD1 (5 bases). Germline V CDR1 and CDR2: MNHNY, SVGAGI (reference sequence). The CDR3 totals 14 residues. V was pared by 6 bases and J by 1 base, with 9 bases between. The CDR3 protein is CASRPDRTNEKLFF. The CDR3 DNA reads as TGTGCCAGCAGACCCGACAGAACTAATGAAAAACTGTTTTTT.

The rearrangement uses TRBV13 and TRBJ1-1; 7 bases are shared with TRBD1. This CDR3 has 16 amino acids. Losses at the gene ends were 4 bases for V and 3 bases for J; bases not matched to a gene: 11. Germline lookup yields CDR1 PRHDT and CDR2 FYEKMQ (reference sequence). CDR3 nucleotides: TGTGCCAGCAGCTCGTCGCGGAGAGACAGGGACACTGAAGCTTTCTTT. Translating it yields CASSSSRRDRDTEAFF.

The J gene is TRBJ2-3, the V gene TRBV10-2; 7 nucleotides align to TRBD2. Germline V CDR1 and CDR2: WSHSY, SAAADI. This CDR3 is built from 13 residues. The V gene end was trimmed by 7 bases and the J gene end by 0 bases; junction bases not matched to a gene: 1. Here the CDR3 DNA reads TGCGCCAGCACCGGGGGGAGCACAGATACGCAGTATTTT. Its translation is CASTGGSTDTQYF.

Concerning this clone itself: Other DNA sequences in this sample translate to the same CDR3. The J gene is TRBJ2-1, the V gene TRBV7-3; 7 bases agree with TRBD2. From germline, CDR1 is SGHTA and CDR2 FQGTGA. CDR3 length equals 15 residues. V shed 5 bases, J shed 3 bases, and the junction held 7 bases outside the gene matches. This CDR3 reads CASSLSSGNYNEQFF. CDR3 bases: TGTGCCAGCAGCCTATCTAGCGGAAACTACAATGAGCAGTTCTTC.

This clone appeared a single time. The chain recombines TRBV2 with TRBJ1-6, with 7 bases fitting TRBD1. The CDR3 runs to 16 residues. Trimming took 5 bases from V and 5 from J; bases not matched to a gene: 9. Germline CDR1 reads SNHLY; CDR2 reads FYNNEI. The CDR3 here is CASSSRTGRNNSPLHF. The CDR3 DNA sequence: TGTGCCAGCAGTTCAAGGACAGGACGAAATAATTCACCCCTCCACTTT.

The CDR3 is CASSRARRWTYEQYF. In DNA, the CDR3 is TGTGCCAGCAGCAGGGCCAGGCGTTGGACCTACGAGCAGTACTTC. The chain recombines TRBV21-1 with TRBJ2-7; the table's TRBD1 call for D was not verified on the DNA. TRBV21-1 is recorded as a pseudogene. There are 15 residues in the CDR3.